Below are 20 T cell receptor beta chains sequenced from a single sample in a study of T cell responses to AZD1222 COVID-19 vaccine. Only in-frame clones appear in the TCRdb table, and some are missing; sequencing was by immunoSEQ multiplex PCR. This sample has about 120,000 clones, with approximately 90% found just once. Here the sequenced sample was peripheral blood, taken on day 0 of AZD1222 vaccination. The receptors originated from an adult in good health.

CDR3 region: CATRGVSSYEQFF. In nucleotides, the CDR3 is TGTGCCACCCGCGGGGTTAGCAGCTATGAGCAGTTCTTC. The gene calls are TRBV15 and TRBJ2-1, with D possibly TRBD2 on 6 matching bases. V was shortened by 8 bases and J by 8 bases, with 16 bases between the two germline ends. CDR3 length: 13 amino acids. Germline CDR1 and CDR2: LNHNV and YYDKDF (reference sequence).

The chain recombines TRBV5-1 with TRBJ1-1; no definite D call. Trimming left V 0 bases short and J 7 bases short, with 4 bases between. CDR3 length: 11 amino acids. Per germline, CDR1 SGHRS and CDR2 YFSETQ. DNA of the CDR3: TGCGCCAGCAGCTTGGGATATGAAGCTTTCTTT. Encoded protein: CASSLGYEAFF.

The chain couples TRBV19 to TRBJ2-1; D might be TRBD1 (5 bases). The CDR3 loop spans 12 amino acids. Trimming removed 6 bases at V and 9 bases at J, with 12 bases between. The germline CDR1 and CDR2 sequences are LNHDA and SQIVND (reference sequence). The CDR3 spells CASSLWGGEQFF. Here the CDR3 DNA reads TGTGCCAGTAGCCTTTGGGGCGGTGAGCAGTTCTTC.

This clone was seen a single time. V and J are TRBV7-9 and TRBJ2-5, with 8 bases identical to TRBD2. Germline-derived CDR1 and CDR2 are SEHNR and FQNEAQ (reference sequence). The CDR3 is 17 residues long. V shed 1 base and J 2 bases; nucleotides not matched to a gene: 9. The CDR3 protein is CASSLGGLAGTQETQYF. Written as DNA, the CDR3 is TGTGCCAGCAGCTTAGGAGGCCTAGCGGGCACTCAAGAGACCCAGTACTTC.

The CDR3 DNA reads as TGTGCCATCAGGGACGGGGGTCGGGAAGCTTTCTTT. This sequence encodes CAIRDGGREAFF. V and J are TRBV10-3 and TRBJ1-1; a possible D gene is TRBD1 (5 bases). The CDR3 has 12 residues. Germline loops: CDR1 ENHRY, CDR2 SYGVKD. V dropped 6 bases and J dropped 8 bases, with 13 bases sitting between them.

CDR3: CASSLVSTEAFF. CDR3 DNA: TGTGCCAGCAGCCTGGTGAGCACTGAAGCTTTCTTT. The chain combines TRBV12-3 or TRBV12-4 with TRBJ1-1; no reliable D call. V shed 6 bases and J shed 4 bases, with 9 bases lying between them. CDR3 length: 12 amino acids.

As DNA, the CDR3 is TGTGCCAGCAGACTACAGGGACTAGGCTACACCTTC. This encodes CASRLQGLGYTF. The V and J genes are TRBV12-3 or TRBV12-4 and TRBJ1-2; D is perhaps TRBD1 (6 bases). This CDR3 has 12 residues. The ends were cut back, 6 bases at V and 8 bases at J, with 13 bases in the middle.

The rearrangement joins TRBV5-4 to TRBJ2-5; D is undetermined. In germline, CDR1 is SGHNT, CDR2 YYREEE (reference sequence). The ends were cut back, 3 bases at V and 1 base at J, with 10 bases in the middle. CDR3 length equals 14 residues. The CDR3 region is CASSSKTGQETQYF. The CDR3 nucleotides are TGTGCCAGCAGCTCCAAAACGGGCCAAGAGACCCAGTACTTC.

J is TRBJ1-2 and V is TRBV7-8; no reliable D call. The CDR3 covers 16 residues. The V and J ends lost 0 bases and 5 bases respectively, with 16 bases between them. Germline CDR1 is SGHVS and CDR2 is FQNEAQ. CDR3 region: CASSLASVNPAYGYTF. The CDR3 DNA sequence: TGTGCCAGCAGCTTAGCTTCCGTCAATCCTGCTTATGGCTACACCTTC. Variable domain in full (rest from reference TRBV7-8 and TRBJ1-2): GAGVSQSPRYKVAKRGQDVALRCDPISGHVSLFWYQQALGQGPEFLTYFQNEAQLDKSGLPSDRFFAERPEGSVSTLKIQRTQQEDSAVYLCASSLASVNPAYGYTFGSGTRLTVV.

The rearrangement joins TRBV6-6 to TRBJ2-7, with 11 positions matching TRBD1. CDR3 length: 13 residues. J gave up 3 bases and V 7 bases, and 2 bases lay outside the gene matches. Germline CDR1 reads MNHNY; CDR2 reads SVGAGI (reference sequence). The CDR3 DNA follows: TGTGCCAGCACAGGGACAGGGGGCTACGAGCAGTACTTC. Translating gives CASTGTGGYEQYF.

This chain connects TRBV18 to TRBJ2-1; D gene uncertain. Germline values: CDR1 KGHSH, CDR2 LQKENI. The CDR3 runs to 14 residues. The V gene lost 2 bases and the J gene lost 7 bases, with 12 bases spanning the gap. CDR3: CASSPGLARNEQFF. The CDR3 nucleotides are TGTGCCAGCTCACCAGGGTTGGCCCGGAATGAGCAGTTCTTC.

The chain links TRBV7-2 to TRBJ1-6; no clear D gene. V was cut by 5 bases and J by 5 bases, with 16 bases left in between. Looked up from germline, CDR1 is SGHTA and CDR2 is FQGNSA. The CDR3 spans 16 residues. The CDR3 sequence: CASSDTRWDNNSPLHF. The CDR3 nucleotides read TGTGCCAGCAGCGATACTCGCTGGGATAATAATTCACCCCTCCACTTT.

The rearrangement uses TRBV6-5 and TRBJ1-2; D unresolved. Germline assignment: CDR1 MNHEY and CDR2 SVGAGI. The ends were cut back, 10 bases at V and 4 bases at J, with 16 bases in the middle. The CDR3 extends over 13 amino acids. The CDR3 here is CATRSREVYGYTF. The CDR3 region has the DNA TGTGCCACTAGGAGTCGGGAGGTCTATGGCTACACCTTC.

The chain has TRBV5-5 and TRBJ1-4, with no clear D. There are 15 residues in the CDR3. Trimming stripped 0 bases from V and 0 bases from J, with 6 bases between. Germline assignment: CDR1 SGHKS and CDR2 YYEKEE (reference sequence). The CDR3 DNA follows: TGTGCCAGCAGCTTGGGGCTCGCAACTAATGAAAAACTGTTTTTT. Encoded protein: CASSLGLATNEKLFF.

The V gene is TRBV27, the J gene TRBJ2-5; TRBD1 agrees at 9 bases. Germline CDR1 and CDR2: MNHEY and SMNVEV (reference sequence). The V and J ends lost 5 bases and 0 bases, in that order; junction bases with no gene match: 7. The CDR3 extends over 16 amino acids. The CDR3 loop reads CASSTRTGANQETQYF. Here the CDR3 DNA reads TGTGCCAGCAGTACCCGGACAGGGGCAAACCAAGAGACCCAGTACTTC.

This chain joins TRBV18 and TRBJ2-3; 8 bases agree with TRBD2. The CDR3 is 15 amino acids. The ends lost 5 bases at V and 2 bases at J; junction bases unmatched: 6. From germline, CDR1 is KGHSH and CDR2 LQKENI. The CDR3 DNA reads as TGTGCCAGCTCAGCCGGGACTAGTCCCACAGATACGCAGTATTTT. This translates into CASSAGTSPTDTQYF.

The V and J genes are TRBV19 and TRBJ2-7; a weak D match, TRBD2 (6 bases). The CDR3 totals 15 residues. The germline V gene has CDR1 LNHDA and CDR2 SQIVND (reference sequence). V dropped 8 bases and J dropped 2 bases, with 19 bases sitting between them. CDR3 DNA: TGTGCCAGTTCTCCCCGGGACTTATTGACCTACGAGCAGTACTTC. It codes for CASSPRDLLTYEQYF.

On this clone itself: The sample holds other DNA sequences that translate to the same CDR3. The genes are TRBV7-9 and TRBJ1-5, with 9 bases aligning to TRBD1. Germline loops: CDR1 SEHNR, CDR2 FQNEAQ (reference sequence). This CDR3 region has 14 residues. V was pared by 5 bases and J by 4 bases, with 3 bases of the junction left unmatched. DNA for the CDR3: TGTGCCAGCAGCCAGACAGGGGGGAATCAGCCCCAGCATTTT. This translates into CASSQTGGNQPQHF. Together with reference TRBV7-9 and TRBJ1-5, the CDR3 gives the full variable domain: DTGVSQNPRHKITKRGQNVTFRCDPISEHNRLYWYRQTLGQGPEFLTYFQNEAQLEKSRLLSDRFSAERPKGSFSTLEIQRTEQGDSAMYLCASSQTGGNQPQHFGDGTRLSIL.

This clone was counted between two and nine times. The rearrangement joins TRBV6-1 to TRBJ2-1; TRBD2 matches at 7 bases. With 1 base clipped from V and 6 bases from J, the junction kept 6 bases outside the gene matches. This CDR3 region has 15 residues. Germline V gene lookup returns CDR1 MNHNS and CDR2 SASEGT. The CDR3 spells CASSEGTSEINEQFF. The DNA for the CDR3 is TGTGCCAGCAGTGAAGGGACTAGTGAGATCAATGAGCAGTTCTTC.

V is TRBV6-6 and J is TRBJ2-5; a possible D gene is TRBD2 (7 bases). The CDR3 has 13 amino acids. The V gene lost 4 bases and the J gene lost 6 bases, with 12 bases spanning the gap. Germline loops: CDR1 MNHNY, CDR2 SVGAGI (reference sequence). The CDR3 loop is CASSSQGGKTQYF. In DNA form, the CDR3 reads TGTGCCAGCAGTTCACAGGGAGGGAAGACCCAGTACTTC.